A single sample gave rise to the 17 T cell receptor beta chains below, sequenced in a study of shared T cell receptors in the human thymus. The method was immunoSEQ multiplex PCR; TCRdb's version includes in-frame clones alone and lacks a portion of them. The sample contains 640,000 or so clones, around 87% of which appear only once. These data were also filed under a second study, of human thymus T cells.

Specimen: thymocytes. The receptor set was obtained from a boy under two years old with a congenital heart defect.

The V call is TRBV5-1, the J call TRBJ2-7; 11 positions agree with TRBD2. The CDR3 has 14 amino acids. Germline lookup yields CDR1 SGHRS and CDR2 YFSETQ. J lost 4 bases, V lost 2 bases, and 2 bases had no gene match. CDR3 in DNA: TGCGCCAGCAGCTTCGCTAGCGGGGGGTACGAGCAGTACTTC. This translates into CASSFASGGYEQYF.

The J gene is TRBJ2-7, the V gene TRBV7-9; 7 positions match TRBD2. J gave up 5 bases and V 5 bases, and 18 bases lay outside the gene matches. The germline gives CDR1 SEHNR, CDR2 FQNEAQ (reference sequence). The CDR3 covers 17 residues. Here the CDR3 reads CASSPTRATGTKDEQYF. The DNA for the CDR3 is TGTGCCAGCAGCCCTACCCGGGCCACCGGGACTAAAGACGAGCAGTACTTC.

This chain connects TRBV28 to TRBJ2-4; 12 nucleotides line up with TRBD2. Germline CDR1 reads MDHEN; CDR2 reads SYDVKM. The CDR3 is 16 amino acids. After removal of 6 bases from V and 9 bases from J, the junction contained 12 bases not matched to a gene. The CDR3 DNA reads TGTGCCAGCAGGGGGAGACTAGCGGGGGCGGAGGGCATTCAGTACTTC. Protein product: CASRGRLAGAEGIQYF.

Turning to this clone: Relative to the germline gene, one junction end is altered; a read error may explain this. The chain uses TRBV7-6 and TRBJ2-1; a possible D gene is TRBD2 (5 bases). CDR3 length: 13 residues. Germline V gene sequence: CDR1 SGHVS, CDR2 FNYEAQ. CDR3 region: CASSLVVAFPLVF. In nucleotides, the CDR3 is TGTGCCAGCAGCTTAGTAGTAGCATTTCCACTAGTCTTC.

This chain uses TRBV27 with TRBJ2-7, with a weak D call TRBD2 (6 bases). The CDR3 consists of 15 residues. Per germline, CDR1 MNHEY and CDR2 SMNVEV (reference sequence). Trimming removed 6 bases from V and 3 bases from J, with 18 bases in between. CDR3 nucleotides: TGTGCCAGCAGAGTAGGAGGGGCAGTGCGCTACGAGCAGTACTTC. This sequence encodes CASRVGGAVRYEQYF.

V is TRBV10-3 and J is TRBJ1-1; 8 bases match TRBD1. Germline loops: CDR1 ENHRY, CDR2 SYGVKD. With V trimmed by 0 bases and J by 0 bases, 6 bases remained unmatched. The length of the CDR3 is 17 residues. Here the CDR3 DNA reads TGTGCCATCAGTGAGTCGGGGACAGGCGTAATGAACACTGAAGCTTTCTTT. It specifies CAISESGTGVMNTEAFF.

The V gene is TRBV6-1, the J gene TRBJ2-1, with a possible D match to TRBD2 (6 bases). The CDR3 is made up of 14 amino acids. The germline V and J ends were trimmed by 4 bases and 5 bases, with 12 bases remaining between them. Germline CDR1 MNHNS, CDR2 SASEGT. The CDR3 coding sequence is TGTGCCAGCAGTGGAGGCGGGGCTAACAATGAGCAGTTCTTC. It is translated as CASSGGGANNEQFF.

The chain uses TRBV7-2 and TRBJ2-3, with TRBD1 identical over 9 bases. Germline lookup yields CDR1 SGHTA and CDR2 FQGNSA. The CDR3 is 15 amino acids. After removal of 5 bases from V and 6 bases from J, the junction contained 9 bases not matched to a gene. CDR3 sequence: CASSPPGQGSDTQYF. In DNA, the CDR3 is TGTGCCAGCAGCCCTCCGGGACAGGGCAGTGATACGCAGTATTTT. The whole variable domain, remainder taken from reference TRBV7-2 and TRBJ2-3, is GAGVSQSPSNKVTEKGKDVELRCDPISGHTALYWYRQSLGQGLEFLIYFQGNSAPDKSGLPSDRFSAERTGGSVSTLTIQRTQQEDSAVYLCASSPPGQGSDTQYFGPGTRLTVL.

The chain has TRBV27 and TRBJ2-7; D might be TRBD1 (6 bases). There are 17 residues in the CDR3. From germline, CDR1 is MNHEY and CDR2 SMNVEV (reference sequence). V shed 1 base and J shed 6 bases, with 22 bases lying between them. The chain's CDR3 is CASSLFRDRPPYPEQYF. The CDR3 nucleotides read TGTGCCAGCAGTTTATTCAGAGACAGGCCTCCCTATCCCGAGCAGTACTTC.

This clone was observed once. The chain couples TRBV5-5 to TRBJ2-1; TRBD2 aligns across 9 bases. The CDR3 has 15 residues. Germline assignment: CDR1 SGHKS and CDR2 YYEKEE (reference sequence). Unmatched junction bases numbered 5, after V lost 0 bases and J lost 7 bases. The CDR3 bases are TGTGCCAGCAGCTTGGCCGGTACTAGCGGGAATGAGCAGTTCTTC. It codes for CASSLAGTSGNEQFF.

This clone has only a few counts. The chain is built from TRBV30 and TRBJ1-4; D may be TRBD1 (5 bases). This CDR3 is 12 amino acids long. Trimming took off 7 bases at V and 6 bases at J, with 12 bases between the two ends. Per the germline V gene, CDR1 is GTSNPN and CDR2 is SVGIG (reference sequence). CDR3 residues: CAFTTGDEKLFF. In DNA form, the CDR3 reads TGTGCCTTCACGACGGGGGATGAAAAACTGTTTTTT.

This clone appeared a single time. V gene TRBV2 combines with J gene TRBJ2-3, with TRBD2 identical over 7 bases. Germline V gives CDR1 SNHLY, CDR2 FYNNEI. V gave up 1 base and J gave up 3 bases; unmatched junction bases: 10. The CDR3 covers 17 residues. The CDR3 DNA sequence: TGTGCCAGCAGTGAAGAGTGGGGGGGAGGAGGGACAGATACGCAGTATTTT. Translation: CASSEEWGGGGTDTQYF.

V usage is TRBV2 and J usage is TRBJ1-1; D is ambiguous. Looked up from germline, CDR1 is SNHLY and CDR2 is FYNNEI. The V and J ends lost 5 bases and 4 bases respectively, with 8 bases between them. The length of the CDR3 is 12 residues. The CDR3 loop is CASSLRGTEAFF. DNA of the CDR3: TGTGCCAGCAGTCTTCGAGGCACTGAAGCTTTCTTT.

Here the CDR3 DNA reads TGTGCCAGCAGTGAGGTGGGGGGTTTCCCCCACACAGATACGCAGTATTTT. It is translated as CASSEVGGFPHTDTQYF. The chain links TRBV2 to TRBJ2-3; weak D call: TRBD2 (6 bases). V was trimmed by 3 bases and J by 2 bases, leaving 18 bases between them. Per the germline V gene, CDR1 is SNHLY and CDR2 is FYNNEI. This CDR3 is built from 17 residues. Full variable domain (outside the CDR3, taken from reference TRBV2 and TRBJ2-3): EPEVTQTPSHQVTQMGQEVILRCVPISNHLYFYWYRQILGQKVEFLVSFYNNEISEKSEIFDDQFSVERPDGSNFTLKIRSTKLEDSAMYFCASSEVGGFPHTDTQYFGPGTRLTVL.

This rearrangement joins TRBV28 to TRBJ1-1; D call uncertain. The CDR3 has 15 amino acids. V was shortened by 2 bases and J by 0 bases, with 10 bases between the two germline ends. Per the germline V gene, CDR1 is MDHEN and CDR2 is SYDVKM. The CDR3 coding sequence is TGTGCCAGCAGTTTAAGGAGAAGAGTGAACACTGAAGCTTTCTTT. It encodes CASSLRRRVNTEAFF.

V and J are TRBV4-3 and TRBJ1-2, with 7 nucleotides matching TRBD1. Germline V gives CDR1 LGHNA, CDR2 YSLEER. Trimming removed 1 base from V and 0 bases from J; junction bases left unmatched: 5. CDR3 length: 16 residues. CDR3 protein: CASSQAGQNSNYGYTF. The DNA for the CDR3 is TGCGCCAGCAGCCAAGCGGGACAGAATTCTAACTATGGCTACACCTTC.

This clone has just one count. This chain links TRBV28 with TRBJ2-7, with 7 bases aligning to TRBD2. Looked up from germline, CDR1 is MDHEN and CDR2 is SYDVKM. With V trimmed by 3 bases and J by 2 bases, 4 bases remained unmatched. There are 14 residues in the CDR3. CDR3 bases: TGTGCCAGCAGTTTTGGGCTAGCGGCCTACGAGCAGTACTTC. The encoded protein is CASSFGLAAYEQYF.